Reported below is one T cell receptor (beta chain). Its antigen remains unidentified. Base qualities are not provided; no much larger clone lies one nucleotide away. From each donor, a single peripheral blood sample of 100 to 150 mL on average was drawn into heparinised tubes. Using a panel that included CD45RO, CCR7, CD25, CD127, CD95 and CD27, naive, central memory, regulatory and stem cell-like memory CD4+ T cells were sorted on a BD FACSAria II. Purity was above 98% for every sorted population. PBMCs were isolated right away by Lymphoprep density gradient centrifugation and were stained directly, without culture. To minimize batch effects, samples were stained and sorted in pairs, one healthy donor with one patient per experiment. This sample is part of a study of beta chain features in type 1 diabetes (dated by TCRdb to the late 2010s). At the level of the whole study: Mean age, gender distribution, total cell number and subset yield were not different between patients and healthy donors. A total of roughly 110 million sorted cells were examined across all samples, and the number of cells per subset was strongly correlated with RNA yield. Regulatory and stem cell-like memory subsets were obtained from only 8 patients and roughly 8 healthy donors, while naive and central memory subsets were obtained from all 28 donors. The study compared the TCRB repertoires of sorted circulating CD4+ T cell subsets in recently diagnosed type 1 diabetes patients with those in matched healthy donors. Beyond this particular receptor, the publication reports: HLA sub-analyses involved small numbers of individuals, so any influence of HLA type on TCRB rearrangement remained unresolved. Because cDNA rather than genomic DNA was sequenced, highly expressing activated cells could have been over-represented, although no difference in activation and CD3 levels was found between groups. A moderate but significant shortening of TCRB CDR3 length was observed in type 1 diabetes patients in all four CD4+ subsets. Shorter templates might be favored by PCR, yet because patient and control samples were amplified and corrected together, any such skew would affect both groups equally. Patients with type 1 diabetes made fewer insertions and deleted more nucleotides at VDJ recombination sites, implying thymic rearrangement abnormalities. Naive, central memory and regulatory TCRB repertoires appeared to be more similar among patients than among healthy donors.

CDR1 is given as SGHTA and CDR2 as FQGNSA, both from the germline V gene. Counted from cysteine to phenylalanine, this CDR3 has 13 amino acids. Solely the CDR3 DNA is kept, with 39 bases framed from the first base. V is trimmed back by 1 base and J by 7 bases, and the junction contains 2 bases that no gene match accounts for. The entire isolated RNA was reverse transcribed using the High Capacity cDNA Reverse Transcription Kit, and thus expressed TCRB transcripts were sequenced. Deep immunoSEQ sequencing was performed on naive, central memory and regulatory T cell samples, with an average of roughly 3.3 million total reads per sample. After sorted cells were lysed in RLT buffer, RNA was extracted with DNase-treated RNeasy Micro or Mini kits, with the choice depending on cell number. Each cell subset was processed separately to prevent cross-contamination, with patient and healthy donor samples processed together. The immunoSEQ multiplex PCR was used to amplify TCRB sequences from cDNA, yielding 87-bp fragments that span the CDR3 region. The amplicons were sequenced using the Illumina HiSeq platform. Concerning the study's data processing: PCR bias was computationally corrected using synthetic template baselines, reads within Hamming distance 2 were collapsed, and singletons that could not be merged were discarded. Reads were aligned to IMGT to assign V, D and J genes, CDR3 length, and insertions or deletions at six rearrangement sites. Clonotype counts were normalized to sorted cell number within each subset before computing true diversity and Gini coefficients with the tcR R package. The overlap coefficient, calculated on TCRB nucleotide sequences, was used to quantify repertoire sharing. Out-of-frame TCRB sequences from naive cells were analyzed as a proxy for the pre-selection repertoire. TCRdb stores this immuneACCESS table with in-frame sequences only. Part of the clones is absent; in the studies checked, under half of the shortfall reflects unresolved V genes, and no reason is known for the rest. The DNA was the basis for D and trimming; V, J and clone size are from that table. This sample is represented by over 200,000 clones; approximately 10% of them were singletons. The top ten hold about 0.018% of the sample.

The sample comprised naive CD4+ T cells from blood. This sample's cell subset or site label indicates: true naive CD4+ T cells. The V and J genes are TRBV7-2 and TRBJ2-3, and 7 junctional nucleotides match TRBD1. The clonotype comes from a man aged 25 to 40 with type 1 diabetes. The CDR3 loop reads CASSLDRGHTQYF. The DNA sequence is as follows: TGTGCCAGCAGCTTAGACAGGGGCCATACGCAGTATTTT.